This T cell receptor beta chain originates from a study of Graves' ophthalmopathy and Graves' hyperthyroidism. This clonotype was recorded many times. The antigen is unknown. With V trimmed by 4 bases and J by 2 bases, 5 bases remained unmatched. Germline CDR1 SEHNR, CDR2 FQNEAQ (reference sequence). CDR3 length equals 15 residues. The study's findings and limits: Blood also contained most of the expanded thyroid clonotypes above 0.001 frequency.

For repertoire sequencing, the TCR beta CDR3 regions were amplified from RNA transcripts. Amplification began with first-round RT-PCR using HTBI primers, then second-round multiplex PCR was performed. TCRdb fed the multiplex PCR reads into MiXCR, producing one record per CDR3 protein. The data hold 300,000 to 400,000 distinct CDR3 sequences, with roughly 17% observed a single time. The chain joins TRBV7-9 to TRBJ2-7, with 10 bases identical to TRBD1. The source material was peripheral blood. The TCR sequence derives from an adult man with Graves' ophthalmopathy. The CDR3 DNA follows: TGTGCCAGCAGCTCGGGGACAGGGGTAACCTACGAGCAGTACTTC. Its translation is CASSSGTGVTYEQYF.